The clone carrying this T cell receptor (beta chain) was detected a few times. What it recognizes is unknown. The germline CDR1 and CDR2 sequences are MDHEN and SYDVKM. This CDR3 has 15 residues. V was clipped by 1 base and J by 5 bases, with 15 bases between them. The sample originates from a study of blood T cells in healthy people across ages. Together with a sample-barcoded 5' primer, a J-beta primer mix was included in a second PCR lasting roughly 7 to 11 cycles. TCRdb used MiXCR to reprocess the 5' RACE reads, holding one entry per CDR3 protein. The repertoire holds 720,000 or so distinct CDR3 sequences, with roughly 43% as singletons. Total RNA extraction produced at least 5.5 micrograms (per sample) for the study. Notes on the study in general: Per million T cells, TCR beta diversity dropped roughly linearly as age increased.

The source is an older man in good health. The rearrangement joins TRBV28 to TRBJ2-7; TRBD2 might be the D (5 bases). Source material: blood. CDR3 DNA: TGTGCCAGCAGTTTATCCGGGTCGAGGGCAAACGAGCAGTACTTC. It yields the protein CASSLSGSRANEQYF. The variable domain in full, completed from reference TRBV28 and TRBJ2-7, reads DVKVTQSSRYLVKRTGEKVFLECVQDMDHENMFWYRQDPGLGLRLIYFSYDVKMKEKGDIPEGYSVSREKKERFSLILESASTNQTSMYLCASSLSGSRANEQYFGPGTRLTVT.